The subject of this entry is one T cell receptor (beta chain). Which antigen it targets is not known. No base-level quality is on record; no much larger clone is a single base apart. Taken from the germline V gene (reference sequence), the CDR1 and CDR2 loops are SEHNR and FQNEAQ. Relative to germline, V is missing 4 bases and J is missing 6 bases, with 11 bases of the junction outside any gene match. The CDR3, from cysteine to phenylalanine, totals 15 residues. Only the CDR3 region is kept as DNA, spanning 45 bases read in frame from base 1. CD4+ and CD8+ cells were isolated by positive magnetic bead selection on an AutoMACS, and purity was checked by flow cytometry. After a first flow cytometry screen using a TCR V beta antibody panel, clonal expansions were characterized through TCRB deep sequencing of sorted CD8+ fractions. Ficoll-Paque PLUS density gradient separation was used to isolate peripheral blood mononuclear cells. DNA was extracted from CD4-enriched, CD8-enriched or PBMC samples with Nucleospin Tissue or Tissue XS kits and quantified with a Qubit 2.0 fluorometer.

TCRB CDR3 sequencing used the immunoSEQ assay on genomic DNA. The study's processing was this. Published virus-specific TCRB sequences were compared with patient CD8+ clones larger than 1%, and only a few matches were found. The analyses included only productive TCRB rearrangements. Clonality was expressed as a Shannon entropy-based productive clonality index, with each clone defined by a unique TCRB CDR3 sequence. Repertoire overlap for a pair of samples was computed from each clone's template counts relative to total templates per sample. V-gene usage from TCRB sequencing and V-gene usage measured by flow cytometry were correlated (Spearman r of 0.61). Sourced from immuneACCESS, this table was stored by TCRdb with only in-frame sequences that have V and J called. A share of the clones is absent; for the studies checked, an unresolved V gene accounts for under half, and the remainder has no known explanation. The V and J calls and clone size were taken over from that table, and D and trimming were inferred from the DNA. For this sample the table gives 15,000 or so clones, of which roughly 70% were detected only once. The top ten constitute around 27% of the sample.

The sample comes from a study of somatic mutations in cytotoxic T cells in rheumatoid arthritis (TCRdb year 2017). For the wider study: Peripheral blood (about 30 ml EDTA) was collected from patients immediately after diagnosis and before any treatment began. Some V beta antibody-stained T-cell populations were flow-sorted on a FACSAria II or Sony SH800 at nearly 100% purity, and sorted V beta1+ cells also underwent TCRB sequencing. To characterize clonality, the study used TCRB deep sequencing while asking whether somatic mutations are carried by expanded CD8+ T-cell clones in newly diagnosed, untreated rheumatoid arthritis. TCRB deep sequencing was performed for more than 50 rheumatoid arthritis patients and more than 15 healthy controls. Patients and controls did not essentially differ in median age, which was nearly identical between the groups.

Results the study describes overall, beyond this receptor: An increase of CD8+ clonality with age was seen in patients (Spearman r ~ 0.53) but not in healthy controls. The largest CD8+ clone made up more than 20% of CD8+ cells in about an eighth of the roughly 65 patients, and blood and synovial fluid shared several identical CD8+ TCRB sequences. Rheumatoid arthritis patients and age-matched healthy controls did not significantly differ in CD8+ T-cell clonality. No adjustment for multiple comparisons was made for the slight TRBV07 underrepresentation in patients. Viral specificity could not be ruled out by absence from virus-specific databases, and the antigen targets of the expanded CD8+ clones remained unknown.

The sample consisted of CD8+ T cells sorted from blood. The V and J segments used are TRBV7-9 and TRBJ1-1; 7 of the junction bases match TRBD1. The TCR comes from an adult with rheumatoid arthritis. For the CDR3, the sequence is CASSSTGNWTPEAFF. The sequenced DNA: TGTGCCAGCAGCTCGACAGGGAATTGGACCCCTGAAGCTTTCTTT.